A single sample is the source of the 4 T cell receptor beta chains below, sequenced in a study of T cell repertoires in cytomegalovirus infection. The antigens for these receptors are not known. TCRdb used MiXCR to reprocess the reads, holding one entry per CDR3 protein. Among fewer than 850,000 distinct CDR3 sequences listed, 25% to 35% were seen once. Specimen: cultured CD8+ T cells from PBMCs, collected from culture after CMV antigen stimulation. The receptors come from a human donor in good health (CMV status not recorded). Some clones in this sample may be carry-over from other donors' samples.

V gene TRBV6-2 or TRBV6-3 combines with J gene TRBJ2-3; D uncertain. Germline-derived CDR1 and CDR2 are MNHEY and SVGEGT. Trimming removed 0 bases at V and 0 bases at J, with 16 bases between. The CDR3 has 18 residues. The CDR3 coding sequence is TGTGCCAGCAGTTACTCTCCCTCGGGCGAACTTAGCACAGATACGCAGTATTTT. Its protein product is CASSYSPSGELSTDTQYF.

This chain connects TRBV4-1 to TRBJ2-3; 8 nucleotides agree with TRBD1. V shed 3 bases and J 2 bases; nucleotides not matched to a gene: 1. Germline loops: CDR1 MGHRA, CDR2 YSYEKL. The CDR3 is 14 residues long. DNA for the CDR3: TGCGCCAGCAGCCAGGGACAGGTCACAGATACGCAGTATTTT. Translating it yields CASSQGQVTDTQYF.

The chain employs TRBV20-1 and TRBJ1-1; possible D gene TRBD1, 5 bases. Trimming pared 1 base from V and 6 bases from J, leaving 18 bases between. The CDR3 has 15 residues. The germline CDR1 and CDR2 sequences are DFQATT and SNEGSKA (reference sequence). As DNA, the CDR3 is TGCAGTGCTAGAGGTCACTCAGGGAGAGGAGCTGAAGCTTTCTTT. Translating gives CSARGHSGRGAEAFF.

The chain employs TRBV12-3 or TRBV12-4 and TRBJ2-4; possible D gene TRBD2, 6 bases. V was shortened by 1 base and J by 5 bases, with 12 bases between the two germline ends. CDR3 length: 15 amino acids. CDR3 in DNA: TGTGCCAGCAGTTTAGACGGCAGGGAGGAAAACATTCAGTACTTC. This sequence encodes CASSLDGREENIQYF.